Listed below are T cell receptor beta chains from one sample, sequenced in a study of blood T cell repertoires in COVID-19. Sequencing used immunoSEQ multiplex PCR; TCRdb keeps in-frame clones, though not all of them. The sample has under 500,000 clones; about 85% are singletons. Specimen: PBMCs or T cells enriched from blood (not recorded which). The receptors stem from a woman aged 18 to 35 with acute COVID-19. CDR3s include the opening cysteine and the closing phenylalanine or tryptophan. The D gene is left open where the match is weak. Expanded clones are given a class, and other clones once, few, many or no size at all.

v_gene: TRBV10-2; j_gene: TRBJ1-3; abundance: -; d_gene: -; CDR3nt: TGCGCCAGCATGGACAGCTCTGGAAACACCATATATTTT; CDR3aa: CASMDSSGNTIYF
v_gene: TRBV3-1/TRBV3-2; j_gene: TRBJ2-5; abundance: few; d_gene: TRBD2; CDR3nt: TGTGCCAGCAGTCTTACTAGCGGGGTAGAGACCCAGTACTTC; CDR3aa: CASSLTSGVETQYF
v_gene: TRBV11-2; j_gene: TRBJ2-5; abundance: -; d_gene: -; CDR3nt: TGTGCCAGCAGCTTCTCCCCCAGGGGCGGGGAGACCCAGTACTTC; CDR3aa: CASSFSPRGGETQYF
v_gene: TRBV5-1; j_gene: TRBJ1-5; abundance: -; d_gene: -; CDR3nt: TGCGCCAGCAGCTTGGTCGGGGACATCAATCAGCCCCAGCATTTT; CDR3aa: CASSLVGDINQPQHF
v_gene: TRBV2; j_gene: TRBJ2-2; abundance: -; d_gene: TRBD2; CDR3nt: TGTGCCAGCAGTGATTTGGCGGGAGTCACCGGGGAGCTGTTTTTT; CDR3aa: CASSDLAGVTGELFF
v_gene: TRBV11-3; j_gene: TRBJ2-7; abundance: -; d_gene: -; CDR3nt: TGTGCCAGCAGCGCGGGTGGCGGCTATAGGGAGCAGTACTTC; CDR3aa: CASSAGGGYREQYF
v_gene: TRBV10-3; j_gene: TRBJ1-2; abundance: -; d_gene: -; CDR3nt: TGTGCCATCAGTGAGGGTATCGGGACGGGGGTTGGCTACACCTTC; CDR3aa: CAISEGIGTGVGYTF
v_gene: TRBV18; j_gene: TRBJ1-4; abundance: -; d_gene: -; CDR3nt: TGTGCCAGCTCACCAGAGCGGTCGCCAACTAATGAAAAACTGTTTTTT; CDR3aa: CASSPERSPTNEKLFF
v_gene: TRBV7-9; j_gene: TRBJ1-5; abundance: -; d_gene: -; CDR3nt: TGTGCCAGCAGCTTACGCGGGGGAAGCAATCAGCCCCAGCATTTT; CDR3aa: CASSLRGGSNQPQHF
v_gene: TRBV6-5; j_gene: TRBJ2-1; abundance: -; d_gene: TRBD2; CDR3nt: TGTGCCAGCAGACTTAGCGGGAGGGCCTACAATGAGCAGTTCTTC; CDR3aa: CASRLSGRAYNEQFF
v_gene: TRBV28; j_gene: TRBJ2-3; abundance: -; d_gene: -; CDR3nt: TGTGCCAGCAGTTTCTTACCGGGAACCGCTAGCACAGATACGCAGTATTTT; CDR3aa: CASSFLPGTASTDTQYF
v_gene: TRBV5-1; j_gene: TRBJ2-5; abundance: -; d_gene: -; CDR3nt: TGCGCCAGCAGCTTGGCTCTACAGGGCCACCAAGAGACCCAGTACTTC; CDR3aa: CASSLALQGHQETQYF
v_gene: TRBV7-8; j_gene: TRBJ2-3; abundance: -; d_gene: -; CDR3nt: TGTGCCAGCAGCTTTGGACAGACAGATACGCAGTATTTT; CDR3aa: CASSFGQTDTQYF
v_gene: TRBV28; j_gene: TRBJ1-2; abundance: -; d_gene: TRBD1; CDR3nt: TGTGCCAGCAGCCCCCTGAGGGGGCCGACACTCTATGGCTACACCTTC; CDR3aa: CASSPLRGPTLYGYTF
v_gene: TRBV4-2; j_gene: TRBJ1-2; abundance: -; d_gene: -; CDR3nt: TGTGCCAGCAGCCAACAGGGTAACTATGGCTACACCTTC; CDR3aa: CASSQQGNYGYTF
v_gene: TRBV9; j_gene: TRBJ2-1; abundance: few; d_gene: -; CDR3nt: TGTGCCAGCAGCGCTAGGGACTTGTACAATGAGCAGTTCTTC; CDR3aa: CASSARDLYNEQFF
v_gene: TRBV6-5; j_gene: TRBJ1-2; abundance: -; d_gene: -; CDR3nt: TGTGCCAGCAGTTATGGTGGGGCAGTCTATGGCTACACCTTC; CDR3aa: CASSYGGAVYGYTF
v_gene: TRBV6-5; j_gene: TRBJ2-1; abundance: once; d_gene: -; CDR3nt: TGTGCCAGCAGTTATGGAGGGAGGCAGCTCAATGAGCAGTTCTTC; CDR3aa: CASSYGGRQLNEQFF
v_gene: TRBV10-1; j_gene: TRBJ2-5; abundance: -; d_gene: -; CDR3nt: TGCGCCAGCAGTGACCCGCAAGAGACCCAGTACTTC; CDR3aa: CASSDPQETQYF
v_gene: TRBV11-2; j_gene: TRBJ2-3; abundance: -; d_gene: TRBD2; CDR3nt: TGTGCCAGCAGCTTTCCAAGGGGCGGACTAGCGGGACCCACAGATACGCAGTATTTT; CDR3aa: CASSFPRGGLAGPTDTQYF
v_gene: TRBV27; j_gene: TRBJ2-5; abundance: once; d_gene: -; CDR3nt: TGTGCCAGCAGTTTATCCGGAGTTTTTAGCACCCAAGAGACCCAGTACTTC; CDR3aa: CASSLSGVFSTQETQYF
v_gene: TRBV5-4; j_gene: TRBJ1-2; abundance: -; d_gene: TRBD1; CDR3nt: TGTGCCAGCACTCCGGGACAGCAATATGGCTACACCTTC; CDR3aa: CASTPGQQYGYTF
v_gene: TRBV27; j_gene: TRBJ2-7; abundance: -; d_gene: TRBD2; CDR3nt: TGTGCCAGCAGTCCCGGGACTAGCAACTCCTACGAGCAGTACTTC; CDR3aa: CASSPGTSNSYEQYF
v_gene: TRBV6-6; j_gene: TRBJ1-2; abundance: -; d_gene: TRBD1; CDR3nt: TGTGCCAGCAGTTACCCGGGACAGGGTGACTATGGCTACACCTTC; CDR3aa: CASSYPGQGDYGYTF
v_gene: TRBV7-2; j_gene: TRBJ2-3; abundance: -; d_gene: -; CDR3nt: TGTGCCAGCAGCTTTTTTTTCGGTAGCACAGATACGCAGTATTTT; CDR3aa: CASSFFFGSTDTQYF
v_gene: TRBV15; j_gene: TRBJ2-1; abundance: -; d_gene: -; CDR3nt: TGTGCCACCAGCAGGGTAGTCTTGAGCTCCTACAATGAGCAGTTCTTC; CDR3aa: CATSRVVLSSYNEQFF